This passage covers 14 T cell receptor beta chains from one sample sequenced in a study of blood T cell repertoires in COVID-19. Only in-frame clones appear in the TCRdb table, and some are missing; sequencing was by immunoSEQ multiplex PCR. The table includes roughly 230,000 clones, 82% detected once. Material: PBMCs or T cells enriched from blood (not recorded which). These TCRs come from a woman aged 55-69 years who had recovered from COVID-19.

The chain recombines TRBV7-3 with TRBJ1-1; D uncertain. The V end lost 5 bases, the J end lost 2 bases, and 9 bases lay between the germline ends. The CDR3 extends over 13 amino acids. Germline CDR1 SGHTA, CDR2 FQGTGA. The CDR3 region has the DNA TGTGCCAGCAGCCCAAGCCCTAACACTGAAGCTTTCTTT. As protein: CASSPSPNTEAFF. Full variable domain (remainder filled in from reference TRBV7-3 and TRBJ1-1): GAGVSQTPSNKVTEKGKYVELRCDPISGHTALYWYRQSLGQGPEFLIYFQGTGAADDSGLPNDRFFAVRPEGSVSTLKIQRTERGDSAVYLCASSPSPNTEAFFGQGTRLTVV.

The chain carries TRBV7-9 and TRBJ2-3, with TRBD1 as a possible D gene (5 bases). V lost 3 bases and J lost 0, with 7 bases in between. CDR1 is SEHNR and CDR2 is FQNEAQ in the germline V gene (reference sequence). This CDR3 region has 14 residues. The CDR3 coding sequence is TGTGCCAGCAGCTTGGGGCCCAGCACAGATACGCAGTATTTT. Amino acids: CASSLGPSTDTQYF. Variable domain in full (rest from reference TRBV7-9 and TRBJ2-3): DTGVSQNPRHKITKRGQNVTFRCDPISEHNRLYWYRQTLGQGPEFLTYFQNEAQLEKSRLLSDRFSAERPKGSFSTLEIQRTEQGDSAMYLCASSLGPSTDTQYFGPGTRLTVL.

This chain uses TRBV28 with TRBJ2-1; the match to TRBD1 covers 11 bases. CDR3 length equals 16 residues. Germline V gene data show CDR1 as MDHEN and CDR2 as SYDVKM. With 2 bases clipped from V and 6 bases from J, the junction kept 6 bases outside the gene matches. CDR3 region: CASSLTGQGATNEQFF. CDR3 sequence (DNA): TGTGCCAGCAGTTTAACCGGACAGGGGGCGACCAATGAGCAGTTCTTC.

This clone was detected only a few times. Other DNA sequences in the same sample also yield this CDR3. The V gene is TRBV3-1 (or the pseudogene TRBV3-2), the J gene TRBJ2-5; 12 bases agree with TRBD2. The J segment lost 5 bases and the V segment lost 0 bases, leaving 4 bases of the junction unmatched. The CDR3 loop spans 16 amino acids. Germline V gives CDR1 LGHDT, CDR2 YNNKEL (reference sequence). The CDR3 nucleotides are TGTGCCAGCAGCCAAGATGTCACTAGCGGGAGGGAGACCCAGTACTTC. Its translation: CASSQDVTSGRETQYF.

CDR3 residues: CASSLARTGGGYTF. The CDR3 DNA sequence: TGTGCCAGCAGCTTAGCGCGGACAGGGGGTGGCTACACCTTC. The V call is TRBV7-9, the J call TRBJ1-2, with 10 bases lining up with TRBD1. The ends lost 0 bases at V and 7 bases at J; junction bases unmatched: 2. The CDR3 is 14 amino acids. CDR1 and CDR2 from the germline V gene are SEHNR and FQNEAQ (reference sequence).

V usage is TRBV19 and J usage is TRBJ1-2; 9 bases agree with TRBD1. Per germline, CDR1 LNHDA and CDR2 SQIVND (reference sequence). The CDR3 spans 18 residues. V gave up 6 bases and J gave up 2 bases; unmatched junction bases: 16. This CDR3 is CASSPSPISGTGNYGYTF. CDR3 nucleotides: TGTGCCAGTAGCCCTTCCCCTATAAGCGGGACAGGGAACTATGGCTACACCTTC.

The chain uses TRBV14 and TRBJ1-6, with D perhaps TRBD1 (5 bases). Germline values: CDR1 SGHDN, CDR2 FVKESK. The CDR3 spans 15 residues. V was trimmed by 4 bases and J by 10 bases, leaving 17 bases between them. The CDR3 sequence is CASSLRGRGSSPLHF. Written as DNA, the CDR3 is TGTGCCAGCAGCCTCCGCGGGAGGGGCTCCTCACCCCTCCACTTT.

As concerns this clone: A much bigger clone sits one base away, suggesting this may be a read error. The chain carries TRBV7-8 and TRBJ1-1, with TRBD1 as a possible D gene (5 bases). Trimming left V 1 base short and J 1 base short, with 7 bases between. CDR1 and CDR2 from the germline V gene are SGHVS and FQNEAQ. This CDR3 spans 14 amino acids. The CDR3 is CASSLDGGNTEAFF. The CDR3 DNA reads as TGTGCCAGCAGCTTAGACGGGGGGAACACTGAAGCTTTCTTT.

The chain couples TRBV3-1 (or the pseudogene TRBV3-2) to TRBJ2-1, with a tentative D call TRBD2 (6 bases). The CDR3 is 14 residues long. V was clipped by 0 bases and J by 6 bases, with 9 bases between them. Germline-derived CDR1 and CDR2 are LGHDT and YNNKEL (reference sequence). CDR3 protein: CASSQELAVNEQFF. The CDR3 region has the DNA TGTGCCAGCAGCCAAGAACTAGCCGTCAATGAGCAGTTCTTC.

The chain couples TRBV5-4 to TRBJ2-3, with TRBD2 identical over 8 bases. Trimming at V came to 6 bases and at J to 0 bases, leaving 9 bases not matched to a gene. The CDR3 contains 16 residues. Germline CDR1 and CDR2: SGHNT and YYREEE (reference sequence). CDR3 DNA: TGTGCCAGCACCCGGGAGGGGGGAGTCAGCACAGATACGCAGTATTTT. Encoded protein: CASTREGGVSTDTQYF.

This rearrangement joins TRBV21-1 to TRBJ2-7; the DNA was not used to check the table's D call, TRBD1. TRBV21-1 is annotated as a pseudogene. The CDR3 loop spans 14 amino acids. For the CDR3, the DNA is TGTGCCAGCAGCTCCCGGGACAGGGAACACGAGCAGTACTTC. Translated, it gives CASSSRDREHEQYF.

The chain links TRBV6-6 to TRBJ1-2; unclear D gene. V was shortened by 5 bases and J by 7 bases, with 29 bases between the two germline ends. Germline V gene lookup returns CDR1 MNHNY and CDR2 SVGAGI (reference sequence). The CDR3 length is 18 residues. CDR3 DNA sequence: TGTGCCAGCAGTCCCCCTGATCGGGGTTTATGGCCTTTCACTGGCTACACCTTC. The encoded protein is CASSPPDRGLWPFTGYTF.

This clone showed up just once. The chain uses TRBV5-1 and TRBJ2-1; no clear D. Germline V CDR1 and CDR2: SGHRS, YFSETQ. The CDR3 has 14 amino acids. Deletions cut 5 bases from V and 0 bases from J, with 9 bases between. The CDR3 reads CASRSQSSYNEQFF. CDR3 in DNA: TGCGCCAGCAGATCACAGAGCTCCTACAATGAGCAGTTCTTC.

This chain links TRBV2 with TRBJ1-3; D is unclear. The CDR3 length is 12 residues. Between the trimmed V and J ends, which lost 5 bases and 9 bases, there was a span of 11 bases. Germline assignment: CDR1 SNHLY and CDR2 FYNNEI. CDR3 loop: CASSPLPGTIYF. Written as DNA, the CDR3 is TGTGCCAGCAGTCCCTTGCCGGGCACCATATATTTT. The full variable domain, completed using reference TRBV2 and TRBJ1-3, is EPEVTQTPSHQVTQMGQEVILRCVPISNHLYFYWYRQILGQKVEFLVSFYNNEISEKSEIFDDQFSVERPDGSNFTLKIRSTKLEDSAMYFCASSPLPGTIYFGEGSWLTVV.